These 26 T cell receptor beta chains came from one sample sequenced in a study of beta chain features in type 1 diabetes. Isolated RNA was reverse transcribed in full, so expressed TCRB transcripts were sequenced. Clones were read by immunoSEQ multiplex PCR, and TCRdb kept only the in-frame ones, dropping some. The profile covers 300,000 to 350,000 clones, with around an eighth appearing a single time and roughly 0.016% taken by the ten largest. These receptors have no known antigen. Study-wide results and caveats: In all four CD4+ subsets, TCRB CDR3 length was significantly, moderately reduced in type 1 diabetes.

Sequenced material: naive CD4+ T cells from blood. The receptors here all came from a woman aged 18-35 years with type 1 diabetes.

This clone was seen a single time. J is TRBJ2-1 and V is TRBV27, with D possibly matching TRBD1 (6 bases). Trimming removed 4 bases at V and 6 bases at J, with 19 bases between. The V gene's germline CDR1 is MNHEY and CDR2 SMNVEV (reference sequence). CDR3 length equals 16 residues. The CDR3 sequence is CASSSLGQPNTNEQFF. CDR3 coding DNA: TGTGCCAGCAGTTCCCTAGGACAGCCAAATACCAATGAGCAGTTCTTC.

In this sample, this clone turned up a few times. This rearrangement joins TRBV4-2 to TRBJ2-1; 7 bases align to TRBD2. The CDR3 runs 16 residues. Germline V gene data show CDR1 as LGHNA and CDR2 as YNFKEQ. V dropped 1 base and J dropped 6; count of bases not matched to a gene: 9. CDR3 region: CASSQVSRGGVNEQFF. CDR3 DNA sequence: TGTGCCAGCAGCCAAGTCTCGAGGGGAGGGGTCAATGAGCAGTTCTTC.

The chain couples TRBV7-9 to TRBJ1-2; D not resolved. The length of the CDR3 is 13 residues. With 0 bases removed from V and 7 bases from J, the gap between germline ends came to 9 bases. CDR1 SEHNR and CDR2 FQNEAQ come from the germline V gene (reference sequence). The CDR3 here is CASSLAEGSGYTF. The CDR3 DNA reads TGTGCCAGCAGCTTAGCAGAGGGAAGTGGCTACACCTTC.

This chain joins TRBV7-9 and TRBJ2-7, with a weak D call TRBD1 (6 bases). V was pared by 6 bases and J by 2 bases, with 14 bases between. CDR3 length: 14 amino acids. The germline V gene has CDR1 SEHNR and CDR2 FQNEAQ (reference sequence). The CDR3 sequence is CASRERQDAYEQYF. CDR3 bases: TGTGCCAGCAGGGAGAGACAGGACGCCTACGAGCAGTACTTC.

With respect to this clone: The identical CDR3 is also encoded by other nucleotide sequences in the sample. The chain joins TRBV7-2 to TRBJ2-7; 12 bases align to TRBD2. The V gene's germline CDR1 is SGHTA and CDR2 FQGNSA. Trimming at V came to 5 bases and at J to 2 bases, leaving 4 bases not matched to a gene. This CDR3 has 15 residues. CDR3 in amino acids: CASSPGLAGTYEQYF. The CDR3 DNA reads TGTGCCAGCAGCCCTGGACTAGCGGGAACCTACGAGCAGTACTTC.

This chain links TRBV7-2 with TRBJ1-2; tentative D call: TRBD1 (5 bases). V was clipped by 0 bases and J by 8 bases, with 16 bases between them. This CDR3 is built from 15 residues. Germline CDR1 and CDR2: SGHTA and FQGNSA. CDR3 bases: TGTGCCAGCAGCTTAGCGGTGATCAGGGAGGGAGGCTACACCTTC. Protein product: CASSLAVIREGGYTF.

The chain combines TRBV11-2 with TRBJ2-1, with 10 bases fitting TRBD2. The CDR3 extends over 15 amino acids. Germline V gene lookup returns CDR1 SGHAT and CDR2 FQNNGV. V lost 3 bases and J lost 5; bases outside the gene matches: 4. CDR3 amino acids: CASSLGLAINNEQFF. The CDR3 bases are TGTGCCAGCAGCTTGGGACTAGCGATTAACAATGAGCAGTTCTTC.

This chain joins TRBV5-1 and TRBJ1-1; 8 positions agree with TRBD1. CDR1 SGHRS and CDR2 YFSETQ come from the germline V gene. The CDR3 has 14 residues. The V segment lost 3 bases and the J segment 10 bases; nucleotides outside the gene matches: 11. The CDR3 nucleotides are TGCGCCAGCAGCTCTCCGGGACAGGCCTCGGGAGCTTTCTTT. Protein: CASSSPGQASGAFF.

This clone has just a few counts. The chain joins TRBV5-1 to TRBJ2-7; TRBD2 agrees at 8 bases. Germline trimming cut 4 bases from V and 2 bases from J; bases unmatched to any gene: 5. The CDR3 is made up of 14 amino acids. Looked up from germline, CDR1 is SGHRS and CDR2 is YFSETQ. CDR3 region: CASSLGLAPYEQYF. CDR3 sequence (DNA): TGCGCCAGCAGCCTCGGACTAGCCCCCTACGAGCAGTACTTC. The entire variable domain, with the rest obtained from reference TRBV5-1 and TRBJ2-7, is as follows: KAGVTQTPRYLIKTRGQQVTLSCSPISGHRSVSWYQQTPGQGLQFLFEYFSETQRNKGNFPGRFSGRQFSNSRSEMNVSTLELGDSALYLCASSLGLAPYEQYFGPGTRLTVT.

This clone has only a few counts. The genes are TRBV7-2 and TRBJ1-1; possible D gene TRBD1, 5 bases. Trimming took off 5 bases at V and 0 bases at J, with 10 bases between the two ends. Germline V gene sequence: CDR1 SGHTA, CDR2 FQGNSA. CDR3 size: 14 residues. In DNA form, the CDR3 reads TGTGCCAGCAGCCCAAGACAGTTGAACACTGAAGCTTTCTTT. Amino acids: CASSPRQLNTEAFF.

In this sample, this clone turned up a few times. The V call is TRBV7-6, the J call TRBJ2-3, with 7 bases aligning to TRBD2. CDR3 length: 19 amino acids. Germline CDR1 reads SGHVS; CDR2 reads FNYEAQ. V was pared by 5 bases and J by 2 bases, with 19 bases of the junction left unmatched. The CDR3 loop reads CASSPGIRRGKRDTDTQYF. CDR3 bases: TGTGCCAGCAGCCCGGGAATCAGGCGGGGGAAGCGGGACACAGATACGCAGTATTTT.

The chain is built from TRBV7-2 and TRBJ2-5, with a possible D match to TRBD1 (5 bases). This CDR3 is built from 15 residues. Germline assignment: CDR1 SGHTA and CDR2 FQGNSA. With 2 bases removed from V and 5 bases from J, the gap between germline ends came to 15 bases. CDR3 in amino acids: CASSLRSGRVETQYF. The CDR3 DNA sequence: TGTGCCAGCAGCTTAAGGTCGGGCAGGGTGGAGACCCAGTACTTC.

The CDR3 loop is CASSPTPPGVNEQFF. For the CDR3, the DNA is TGTGCCAGTAGTCCGACCCCCCCCGGGGTCAATGAGCAGTTCTTC. The chain uses TRBV19 and TRBJ2-1, with D perhaps TRBD2 (5 bases). From germline, CDR1 is LNHDA and CDR2 SQIVND (reference sequence). The CDR3 is made up of 15 amino acids. Trimming left V 5 bases short and J 6 bases short, with 17 bases between.

The chain uses TRBV6-5 and TRBJ2-7; 8 bases are a match to TRBD1. This CDR3 comprises 14 residues. In germline, CDR1 is MNHEY, CDR2 SVGAGI. V shed 5 bases, J shed 1 base, and the junction held 4 bases outside the gene matches. This CDR3 is CASSRTGGSYEQYV. In DNA form, the CDR3 reads TGTGCCAGCAGTCGCACAGGGGGGTCCTACGAGCAGTACGTC.

In its sample, this clone was seen a few times. This chain uses TRBV19 with TRBJ2-4; 11 bases are a match to TRBD2. V shed 5 bases, J shed 10 bases, and the junction held 13 bases outside the gene matches. The germline gives CDR1 LNHDA, CDR2 SQIVND (reference sequence). The CDR3 is made up of 16 amino acids. CDR3 in amino acids: CASSAWNPGLAEIQYF. Written as DNA, the CDR3 is TGTGCCAGTAGTGCGTGGAATCCGGGACTAGCGGAGATTCAGTACTTC. The full variable domain, completed using reference TRBV19 and TRBJ2-4, is DGGITQSPKYLFRKEGQNVTLSCEQNLNHDAMYWYRQDPGQGLRLIYYSQIVNDFQKGDIAEGYSVSREKKESFPLTVTSAQKNPTAFYLCASSAWNPGLAEIQYFGAGTRLSVL.

The table lists this clone with a few counts. The chain uses TRBV30 and TRBJ2-3; 8 nucleotides align to TRBD2. The CDR3 has 16 amino acids. Germline loops: CDR1 GTSNPN, CDR2 SVGIG (reference sequence). Trimming removed 2 bases from V and 3 bases from J; junction bases left unmatched: 10. CDR3: CAWSSGSGRSTDTQYF. For the CDR3, the DNA is TGTGCCTGGAGTTCCGGAAGCGGGAGATCGACAGATACGCAGTATTTT. The full variable domain, its missing parts supplied by reference TRBV30 and TRBJ2-3, is SQTIHQWPATLVQPVGSPLSLECTVEGTSNPNLYWYRQAAGRGLQLLFYSVGIGQISSEVPQNLSASRPQDRQFILSSKKLLLSDSGFYLCAWSSGSGRSTDTQYFGPGTRLTVL.

J is TRBJ2-2 and V is TRBV28; the match to TRBD2 covers 7 bases. The V gene end was trimmed by 4 bases and the J gene end by 2 bases; junction bases not matched to a gene: 10. CDR1 is MDHEN and CDR2 is SYDVKM in the germline V gene. This CDR3 spans 17 amino acids. The CDR3 region is CASSSQPGLVNTGELFF. The DNA for the CDR3 is TGTGCCAGCAGTTCACAGCCTGGACTAGTCAACACCGGGGAGCTGTTTTTT.

This rearrangement joins TRBV18 to TRBJ1-3, with 7 positions matching TRBD1. J gave up 2 bases and V 2 bases, and 3 bases lay outside the gene matches. The CDR3 extends over 15 amino acids. The germline V gene has CDR1 KGHSH and CDR2 LQKENI. CDR3 sequence: CASSPGGTAGNTIYF. The CDR3 coding sequence is TGTGCCAGCTCACCAGGCGGGACAGCTGGAAACACCATATATTTT. Complete variable domain (other parts from reference TRBV18 and TRBJ1-3): NAGVMQNPRHLVRRRGQEARLRCSPMKGHSHVYWYRQLPEEGLKFMVYLQKENIIDESGMPKERFSAEFPKEGPSILRIQQVVRGDSAAYFCASSPGGTAGNTIYFGEGSWLTVV.

J is TRBJ2-7 and V is TRBV20-1; TRBD2 matches at 7 bases. Per the germline V gene, CDR1 is DFQATT and CDR2 is SNEGSKA (reference sequence). The CDR3 extends over 11 amino acids. V lost 8 bases and J lost 4; bases outside the gene matches: 5. Here the CDR3 reads CSWEREYEQYF. The CDR3 nucleotides are TGCAGTTGGGAGCGGGAATACGAGCAGTACTTC.

The rearrangement uses TRBV4-2 and TRBJ2-7; 7 nucleotides align to TRBD2. V lost 1 base, J lost 0 bases, and 9 bases stayed unmatched. Germline V gene lookup returns CDR1 LGHNA and CDR2 YNFKEQ. The CDR3 sequence is 17 residues long. CDR3 nucleotide sequence: TGTGCCAGCAGCCAAGCGGCGGGACTACCCAGCTCCTACGAGCAGTACTTC. Translating it yields CASSQAAGLPSSYEQYF.

In nucleotides, the CDR3 is TGTGCCAGCAGCCAGGGGCAGAGTAACTATGGCTACACCTTC. It translates to CASSQGQSNYGYTF. V and J are TRBV7-9 and TRBJ1-2; TRBD1 might be the D (6 bases). Germline V CDR1 and CDR2: SEHNR, FQNEAQ (reference sequence). Trimming removed 5 bases from V and 1 base from J, with 11 bases in between. The CDR3 totals 14 residues.

Only a few counts were recorded for this clone. This chain uses TRBV4-2 with TRBJ2-7; the D gene is possibly TRBD1 (6 bases). Germline loops: CDR1 LGHNA, CDR2 YNFKEQ. This CDR3 contains 19 residues. V was pared by 3 bases and J by 2 bases, with 26 bases between. The CDR3 DNA sequence: TGTGCCAGCAGCCATTGGAAACAGGGAGTTGAGGGCCTCGCCTACGAGCAGTACTTC. This codes for CASSHWKQGVEGLAYEQYF.

This clone has just a few counts. The rearrangement uses TRBV5-4 and TRBJ2-1; no firm D call. Deletions cut 4 bases from V and 7 bases from J, with 12 bases between. The V gene's germline CDR1 is SGHNT and CDR2 YYREEE (reference sequence). This CDR3 is 13 amino acids long. Here the CDR3 DNA reads TGTGCCAGCAGCCAAGAGGCCGGGAATGAGCAGTTCTTC. As protein: CASSQEAGNEQFF.

This rearrangement joins TRBV5-4 to TRBJ1-5; 9 bases fit TRBD1. The CDR3 is made up of 15 amino acids. Germline assignment: CDR1 SGHNT and CDR2 YYREEE (reference sequence). Unmatched junction bases numbered 4, after V lost 4 bases and J lost 2 bases. CDR3 DNA sequence: TGTGCCAGCAGCACACAGGGGGCTGGCAATCAGCCCCAGCATTTT. As protein: CASSTQGAGNQPQHF.

V usage is TRBV5-4 and J usage is TRBJ2-7; D not resolved. CDR3 length: 13 amino acids. Trimming removed 4 bases from V and 6 bases from J, with 14 bases in between. Germline CDR1 is SGHNT and CDR2 is YYREEE (reference sequence). In nucleotides, the CDR3 is TGTGCCAGCAGCCAAGATTTTAACAGCGAGCAGTACTTC. Residues: CASSQDFNSEQYF.

This clone has a handful of counts. The chain joins TRBV27 to TRBJ2-7; TRBD2 matches 10 bases. Germline trimming cut 5 bases from V and 4 bases from J; bases unmatched to any gene: 2. Germline V lookup: CDR1 MNHEY, CDR2 SMNVEV (reference sequence). This CDR3 contains 13 residues. The DNA for the CDR3 is TGTGCCAGCAGTCGGACTAGCGGATACGAGCAGTACTTC. Translating it yields CASSRTSGYEQYF.